Included here is one T cell receptor (beta chain) sequence, with context. This entry is derived from a study of blood T cell repertoires in COVID-19. The V and J ends lost 5 bases and 5 bases, in that order; junction bases with no gene match: 7. The CDR3 loop spans 15 amino acids. In germline, CDR1 is SGHKS, CDR2 YYEKEE (reference sequence). TCRdb's copy holds only in-frame clones and misses some; the assay was immunoSEQ multiplex PCR. The sample consists of 280,000 or so clones, roughly 90% of them appearing once. Sequenced input: peripheral blood. V usage is TRBV5-5 and J usage is TRBJ2-2; 9 nucleotides match TRBD1. The source is a man between 18 and 29 years old with active or convalescent COVID-19. The CDR3 protein is CASRIQGAETGELFF. CDR3 nucleotide sequence: TGTGCCAGCAGGATACAGGGGGCGGAAACCGGGGAGCTGTTTTTT.